These 2 T cell receptor beta chains share one sample of origin, sequenced in a study of blood T cells in healthy people across ages. Primed by a sample-barcoded 5' primer and a J-beta primer mix, a second PCR proceeded for about 6 to 11 cycles. TCRdb called the 5' RACE reads again in MiXCR, with one record for every CDR3 protein. The sample carries some 780,000 distinct CDR3 sequences, more than 55% recorded once. The sample comprised blood. These receptors were taken from a man in his forties in good health.

This clonotype was recorded a few times. V is TRBV6-1 and J is TRBJ2-3; TRBD1 aligns across 9 bases. The CDR3 is made up of 17 amino acids. V was clipped by 5 bases and J by 6 bases; unmatched bases: 15. Looked up from germline, CDR1 is MNHNS and CDR2 is SASEGT. The chain's CDR3 is CASSTTSTGQGSDTQYF. The CDR3 DNA is TGTGCCAGCAGTACGACGTCTACCGGACAGGGGTCCGATACGCAGTATTTT.

This sequence joins TRBV20-1 and TRBJ2-7; possible D gene TRBD1, 6 bases. The end of the DNA aligns better with TRBJ2-4, so the J call may be wrong. Germline-derived CDR1 and CDR2 are DFQATT and SNEGSKA (reference sequence). The CDR3 sequence is 12 residues long. The CDR3 DNA is TGCAGTGCTAGCTCGACAGGCAACATTCAGTACTTC. Its translation: CSASSTGNIQYF.